This T cell receptor (beta chain) was profiled in a study of OX40 agonist ivuxolimab in advanced cancers. Overall study: Patients received ivuxolimab, an intravenous treatment, every 2 weeks at 0.01 to 10 mg/kg. Among those treated, three patients had partial responses, one with hepatocellular carcinoma and two with cutaneous melanoma.

CDR3 length: 16 residues. CDR1 LGHNA and CDR2 YNFKEQ come from the germline V gene. The germline V and J ends were trimmed by 1 base and 1 base, with 13 bases remaining between them. Profiling relied on immunoSEQ multiplex PCR, and the TCRdb table lists in-frame clones only, not all of them. The repertoire holds fewer than 120,000 clones, with roughly 87% as singletons. Source: CD4+ or CD8+ T cells sorted from blood, taken in a trial of the OX40 agonist ivuxolimab. The rearrangement links TRBV4-2 to TRBJ2-5, with D possibly called TRBD1 or TRBD2 (5 bases each). The clonotype originates from an adult with an advanced solid tumor such as melanoma, head and neck, liver or kidney cancer. CDR3: CASSQGGGRTQETQYF. DNA of the CDR3: TGTGCCAGCAGCCAAGGTGGGGGACGCACCCAAGAGACCCAGTACTTC.